Below, 29 T cell receptor beta chains from the same sample are listed, as sequenced in a study of low-dose radiotherapy and immunotherapy resistance in tumors. Both TCRalpha and TCRbeta chains were reverse transcribed with V-gene-specific primers. TCRs underwent roughly 20 PCR cycles of amplification with a constant-region primer and V-primer adapter. From the reads, TCRdb called clonotypes with MiXCR, one entry per CDR3 protein. The sample shows around 90,000 distinct CDR3 sequences, 15% to 20% of them seen only once. The time point: before trial treatment. Source: PBMCs, taken before treatment. These receptors all come from a male donor with prostate cancer.

This clonotype was detected ten times or more. The chain carries TRBV10-3 and TRBJ2-4; 10 positions match TRBD2. The CDR3 totals 17 residues. The J segment lost 0 bases and the V segment lost 0 bases, leaving 2 bases of the junction unmatched. CDR1 and CDR2 (germline): ENHRY, SYGVKD. Here the CDR3 DNA reads TGTGCCATCAGTGAGTCTAGCGGGGGGATAGCCAAAAACATTCAGTACTTC. Its protein is CAISESSGGIAKNIQYF.

This clonotype has at least ten counts. The V call is TRBV6-6, the J call TRBJ2-2, with D hard to call. Germline-derived CDR1 and CDR2 are MNHNY and SVGAGI (reference sequence). The CDR3 covers 13 residues. Trimming removed 7 bases at V and 1 base at J, with 7 bases between. This CDR3 reads CASTLLNTGELFF. The CDR3 nucleotides read TGTGCCAGCACCCTCCTGAACACCGGGGAGCTGTTTTTT.

Ten or more counts support this clonotype. This rearrangement joins TRBV6-5 to TRBJ2-5; 8 nucleotides line up with TRBD2. Germline CDR1 reads MNHEY; CDR2 reads SVGAGI. The V gene end was trimmed by 2 bases and the J gene end by 5 bases; junction bases not matched to a gene: 4. The length of the CDR3 is 14 residues. CDR3 bases: TGTGCCAGCAGTTACCGGGGGGGCGCTGAGACCCAGTACTTC. As protein: CASSYRGGAETQYF.

At least ten counts were recorded for this clonotype. This sequence joins TRBV20-1 and TRBJ1-1, with 8 nucleotides matching TRBD1. V lost 3 bases, J lost 0 bases, and 6 bases stayed unmatched. This CDR3 spans 15 amino acids. CDR1 and CDR2 (germline): DFQATT, SNEGSKA (reference sequence). The CDR3 is CSASGQGQLNTEAFF. The CDR3 nucleotides are TGCAGTGCTAGTGGACAGGGACAGTTGAACACTGAAGCTTTCTTT.

The chain carries TRBV7-3 and TRBJ2-3, with TRBD2 matching over 10 bases. The junction had 14 bases not matched to a gene; V was cut back by 5 bases and J by 6 bases. The CDR3 runs 17 residues. The V gene's germline CDR1 is SGHTA and CDR2 FQGTGA. The CDR3 loop is CASSRTTSGIRSDTQYF. CDR3 bases: TGTGCCAGCAGCCGAACAACTAGCGGGATCCGGTCCGATACGCAGTATTTT.

This clonotype was seen ten or more times. The CDR3 DNA sequence: TGCGCCAGCAGCTCTCCCGGGGGAGACTACAATGAGCAGTTCTTC. It translates to CASSSPGGDYNEQFF. The chain is built from TRBV5-1 and TRBJ2-1; D might be TRBD2 (6 bases). Germline lookup yields CDR1 SGHRS and CDR2 YFSETQ. V was cut by 3 bases and J by 3 bases, with 13 bases left in between. The CDR3 contains 15 residues.

The sample holds many counts of this clonotype. The chain recombines TRBV10-3 with TRBJ2-1, with TRBD2 identical over 11 bases. V lost 3 bases to trimming and J lost 7 bases; unmatched junction nucleotides: 2. Germline V gene sequence: CDR1 ENHRY, CDR2 SYGVKD. The CDR3 sequence is 14 residues long. The CDR3 loop is CAISEVAGGNEQFF. CDR3 nucleotide sequence: TGTGCCATCAGTGAAGTAGCGGGGGGGAATGAGCAGTTCTTC.

This clonotype was picked up many times. The rearrangement uses TRBV29-1 and TRBJ2-7; no reliable D call. V dropped 5 bases and J dropped 5 bases, with 16 bases sitting between them. Germline assignment: CDR1 SQVTM and CDR2 ANQGSEA. The CDR3 length is 13 residues. This CDR3 is CSVRASTQNEQYF. The CDR3 nucleotides are TGCAGCGTTCGAGCTAGTACGCAAAACGAGCAGTACTTC.

This clonotype showed up many times. The chain links TRBV18 to TRBJ2-1, with TRBD1 matching 11 bases. Germline CDR1 and CDR2: KGHSH and LQKENI. The CDR3 runs to 15 residues. The ends lost 3 bases at V and 7 bases at J; junction bases unmatched: 5. Written as DNA, the CDR3 is TGTGCCAGCTCACCCCATGGGACAGGGGGTAATGAGCAGTTCTTC. Protein product: CASSPHGTGGNEQFF.

The chain joins TRBV24-1 to TRBJ2-5; D is undetermined. Germline V gives CDR1 KGHDR, CDR2 SFDVKD. There are 13 residues in the CDR3. Trimming took off 3 bases at V and 1 base at J, with 5 bases between the two ends. The CDR3 sequence: CATSDPPQETQYF. CDR3 sequence (DNA): TGTGCCACCAGTGATCCCCCCCAAGAGACCCAGTACTTC.

This clonotype came up many times. The V gene is TRBV6-2 or TRBV6-3, the J gene TRBJ2-1; D gene uncertain. V was pared by 6 bases and J by 2 bases, with 8 bases between. CDR3 length equals 13 residues. CDR1 and CDR2 from the germline V gene are MNHEY and SVGEGT. CDR3 bases: TGTGCCAGCAGCCCCCGTCCCTACAATGAGCAGTTCTTC. Protein sequence: CASSPRPYNEQFF.

The table lists this clonotype with many counts. The J gene is TRBJ1-4, the V gene TRBV14; the D is unclear. Germline V gives CDR1 SGHDN, CDR2 FVKESK. Trimming stripped 0 bases from V and 8 bases from J, with 7 bases between. The CDR3 sequence is 13 residues long. The CDR3 nucleotides are TGTGCCAGCAGCCAAGACCCCGTGGAAAAACTGTTTTTT. Translated: CASSQDPVEKLFF.

In its sample, this clonotype was seen a few times. The rearrangement joins TRBV19 to TRBJ2-6, with D perhaps matching TRBD1 (6 bases). CDR3 length equals 16 residues. With 5 bases removed from V and 0 bases from J, the gap between germline ends came to 11 bases. The germline CDR1 and CDR2 sequences are LNHDA and SQIVND (reference sequence). The CDR3 reads CASSHMGASGANVLTF. The CDR3 region has the DNA TGTGCCAGTAGTCACATGGGGGCCTCTGGGGCCAACGTCCTGACTTTC. Full variable domain (missing parts from reference TRBV19 and TRBJ2-6): DGGITQSPKYLFRKEGQNVTLSCEQNLNHDAMYWYRQDPGQGLRLIYYSQIVNDFQKGDIAEGYSVSREKKESFPLTVTSAQKNPTAFYLCASSHMGASGANVLTFGAGSRLTVL.

Note on this clonotype: It is unclear where the CDR3 begins or ends on the DNA, so no DNA is shown, and the CDR3 is as TCRdb lists it. This CDR3 is CASTNQTALYFCATSDIGQVPQYF. The chain links TRBV2 to TRBJ2-5; the table gives TRBD1 as D, unverified against the DNA. The CDR3 extends over 24 residues, inclusive of both ends. Germline-derived CDR1 and CDR2 are SNHLY and FYNNEI.

This clonotype was picked up many times. The J gene is TRBJ2-5, the V gene TRBV14; D gene ambiguous. Trimming took off 3 bases at V and 5 bases at J, with 10 bases between the two ends. The germline gives CDR1 SGHDN, CDR2 FVKESK. This CDR3 comprises 13 residues. The CDR3 DNA is TGTGCCAGCAGCCACGATCAGCCTGAGACCCAGTACTTC. Its translation is CASSHDQPETQYF.

CDR3 in amino acids: CASSRGRGNNEQYF. CDR3 bases: TGTGCCAGCAGTAGGGGCAGGGGGAACAACGAGCAGTACTTC. V is TRBV28 and J is TRBJ2-7, with 7 bases that match TRBD1. The germline V gene has CDR1 MDHEN and CDR2 SYDVKM. The J segment lost 5 bases and the V segment lost 5 bases, leaving 9 bases of the junction unmatched. There are 14 residues in the CDR3. Drawing the rest from reference TRBV28 and TRBJ2-7, the complete variable domain is DVKVTQSSRYLVKRTGEKVFLECVQDMDHENMFWYRQDPGLGLRLIYFSYDVKMKEKGDIPEGYSVSREKKERFSLILESASTNQTSMYLCASSRGRGNNEQYFGPGTRLTVT.

This clonotype was counted ten times or more. The chain links TRBV20-1 to TRBJ2-3; 10 positions agree with TRBD2. Germline CDR1 DFQATT, CDR2 SNEGSKA (reference sequence). This CDR3 spans 16 amino acids. V shed 0 bases and J 1 base; nucleotides not matched to a gene: 4. The CDR3 nucleotides read TGCAGTGCTAGAGATCCTAGCGGGGGACGCACAGATACGCAGTATTTT. It encodes CSARDPSGGRTDTQYF.

Ten or more counts support this clonotype. The V gene is TRBV3-1, the J gene TRBJ2-7; 14 nucleotides align to TRBD2. CDR1 LGHDT and CDR2 YNNKEL come from the germline V gene (reference sequence). The CDR3 covers 17 residues. V shed 1 base and J 4 bases; nucleotides not matched to a gene: 6. Here the CDR3 reads CASSQVGTSGGRYEQYF. As DNA, the CDR3 is TGTGCCAGCAGCCAAGTTGGGACTAGCGGGGGACGGTACGAGCAGTACTTC.

This clonotype was detected many times. The chain combines TRBV12-5 with TRBJ2-3; D is uncertain. CDR3 size: 11 residues. The V and J ends lost 8 bases and 4 bases respectively, with 7 bases between them. Per the germline V gene, CDR1 is LGHNT and CDR2 is FRNRAP. CDR3 sequence reads: CASLRADTQYF. The CDR3 DNA sequence: TGTGCTAGTTTAAGGGCAGATACGCAGTATTTT.

This clonotype was seen ten or more times. J is TRBJ2-3 and V is TRBV28, with 10 positions matching TRBD1. This CDR3 has 15 residues. V lost 3 bases, J lost 5 bases, and 5 bases stayed unmatched. Germline V gives CDR1 MDHEN, CDR2 SYDVKM. The CDR3 sequence is CASSLGTGVGDTQYF. As DNA, the CDR3 is TGTGCCAGCAGTTTGGGGACAGGGGTTGGAGATACGCAGTATTTT.

The chain combines TRBV4-2 with TRBJ1-4; no definite D call. The CDR3 spans 15 residues. V was trimmed by 0 bases and J by 1 base, leaving 6 bases between them. CDR1 and CDR2 from the germline V gene are LGHNA and YNFKEQ. The CDR3 DNA reads as TGTGCCAGCAGCCAAGATGCCCTAACTAATGAAAAACTGTTTTTT. Its protein is CASSQDALTNEKLFF.

This clonotype was seen repeatedly, ten times or more. The V call is TRBV11-2, the J call TRBJ1-2, with D uncertain. The CDR3 sequence is 14 residues long. Germline loops: CDR1 SGHAT, CDR2 FQNNGV. Trimming cost V 0 bases and J 5 bases, with 10 bases left between them. CDR3 sequence: CASSLEPGAYGYTF. For the CDR3, the DNA is TGTGCCAGCAGCTTAGAGCCCGGAGCGTATGGCTACACCTTC.

This clonotype was seen repeatedly, ten times or more. The rearrangement links TRBV27 to TRBJ1-3; D is possibly TRBD1 (5 bases). Germline CDR1 is MNHEY and CDR2 is SMNVEV (reference sequence). Trimming stripped 3 bases from V and 0 bases from J, with 6 bases between. This CDR3 is built from 14 residues. This CDR3 is CASSFGGSGNTIYF. As DNA, the CDR3 is TGTGCCAGCAGTTTTGGGGGCTCTGGAAACACCATATATTTT.

This clonotype was seen at least ten times. This chain joins TRBV3-1 and TRBJ2-3; 10 bases agree with TRBD2. Germline assignment: CDR1 LGHDT and CDR2 YNNKEL (reference sequence). This CDR3 spans 17 amino acids. V was pared by 4 bases and J by 0 bases, with 7 bases of the junction left unmatched. DNA of the CDR3: TGTGCCAGCAGCCGCGGGACTAGCGCAACTAGCACAGATACGCAGTATTTT. Amino acid sequence: CASSRGTSATSTDTQYF.

Many counts were recorded for this clonotype. The chain carries TRBV4-3 and TRBJ2-2; a weak D match, TRBD1 (6 bases). The CDR3 extends over 15 amino acids. Germline lookup yields CDR1 LGHNA and CDR2 YSLEER. V lost 3 bases to trimming and J lost 1 base, with 9 bases between them. CDR3 in DNA: TGCGCCAGCAGCCAGACGACAGGGAACACCGGGGAGCTGTTTTTT. Its protein product is CASSQTTGNTGELFF.

Turning to this clonotype: A far larger clone lies a single base away; this is likely a read error. The V and J genes are TRBV7-9 and TRBJ2-1; 10 bases are shared with TRBD1. CDR3 length: 15 residues. V shed 4 bases and J 10 bases; nucleotides not matched to a gene: 10. Germline-derived CDR1 and CDR2 are SEHNR and FQNEAQ (reference sequence). The CDR3 sequence is CASSSRTGGIYEQFF. CDR3 DNA: TGTGCCAGCAGCTCCAGGACAGGGGGGATCTACGAGCAGTTCTTC.

This clonotype came up many times. The chain recombines TRBV27 with TRBJ2-5; TRBD2 matches at 8 bases. The CDR3 loop spans 19 amino acids. The germline gives CDR1 MNHEY, CDR2 SMNVEV (reference sequence). Unmatched junction bases numbered 21, after V lost 5 bases and J lost 4 bases. In DNA form, the CDR3 reads TGTGCCAGCAGTCCACTACTATCGGGGGGGCCTCGGGGAAGAGAGACCCAGTACTTC. Translated, it gives CASSPLLSGGPRGRETQYF.

This clonotype was counted many times. V gene TRBV27 combines with J gene TRBJ2-1; 10 bases are shared with TRBD2. Trimming at V came to 5 bases and at J to 5 bases, leaving 6 bases not matched to a gene. Looked up from germline, CDR1 is MNHEY and CDR2 is SMNVEV (reference sequence). There are 15 residues in the CDR3. The DNA for the CDR3 is TGTGCCAGCAGTCTCGGACTAGCGGAAAACAATGAGCAGTTCTTC. Amino acids: CASSLGLAENNEQFF.

This clonotype was seen repeatedly, ten times or more. The chain combines TRBV6-1 with TRBJ1-2; D unclear. Germline assignment: CDR1 MNHNS and CDR2 SASEGT. The CDR3 length is 13 residues. Trimming left V 6 bases short and J 3 bases short, with 11 bases between. CDR3 DNA: TGTGCCAGCAGCGAGGACGGTGACTATGGCTACACCTTC. It translates to CASSEDGDYGYTF.